This T cell receptor beta chain was documented in a study of graft-versus-host responses after intestinal transplantation. About the research overall: Recipients were given multivisceral, liver-intestinal, or isolated intestinal transplants.

As for this clone: Its antigen is undetermined.

Germline values: CDR1 GTSNPN, CDR2 SVGIG (reference sequence). V shed 3 bases, J shed 0 bases, and the junction held 5 bases outside the gene matches. This CDR3 is built from 15 residues. Profiled with immunoSEQ multiplex PCR; TCRdb holds only in-frame clones, not every one. Of roughly 90,000 clones listed, about 91% are singletons. The study, taken as a whole, reports: Detection of GvH clones occurred in recipient marrow, and some had their first appearance in ileum or blood. With peak circulating GvH clone levels came an association with early post-transplant HvG declines.

This TCR derives from a human donor who was the organ donor for an intestinal transplant. The sequencing used unstimulated CD4+ T cells sorted from spleen or lymph node cells, collected before transplant. The chain recombines TRBV30 with TRBJ2-4; 7 nucleotides line up with TRBD2. CDR3 sequence: CAWSPAGLAKNIQYF. The CDR3 DNA sequence: TGTGCCTGGAGCCCAGCGGGACTAGCCAAAAACATTCAGTACTTC.